The TCR beta chain described here comes from a study of blood T cell repertoires in COVID-19. The wider study: Some COVID-19 samples were acute and others convalescent; all came from the United States, Italy and Spain.

The CDR3 consists of 14 residues. The ends lost 5 bases at V and 9 bases at J; junction bases unmatched: 8. Germline V gene data show CDR1 as SEHNR and CDR2 as FQNEAQ (reference sequence). Method: immunoSEQ multiplex PCR; TCRdb's copy keeps in-frame clones and lacks some. The data contain about 400,000 clones, roughly 85% of them singletons. Sequenced input: PBMCs or T cells enriched from blood (not recorded which). The origin of this receptor is a woman aged 18-29 years with acute COVID-19. This rearrangement joins TRBV7-9 to TRBJ2-1; TRBD1 agrees at 9 bases. The CDR3 sequence is CASSTPGQGGEQFF. CDR3 nucleotide sequence: TGTGCCAGCAGCACACCGGGACAGGGCGGTGAGCAGTTCTTC. The whole variable domain, filled in from reference TRBV7-9 and TRBJ2-1, reads DTGVSQNPRHKITKRGQNVTFRCDPISEHNRLYWYRQTLGQGPEFLTYFQNEAQLEKSRLLSDRFSAERPKGSFSTLEIQRTEQGDSAMYLCASSTPGQGGEQFFGPGTRLTVL.